This T cell receptor (beta chain) is drawn from a study of follicular helper T cells after annual influenza vaccination. About the research overall: For some subjects, blood spans the 2013-2014, 2014-2015 and 2015-2016 annual vaccinations. Overall study findings and caveats: Yearly vaccinations repeatedly recalled conserved clonotypes in ICOS+CD38+ cTfh. ICOS+CD38+ cTfh clonality tracked population frequency, and its change tracked circulating plasmablast change.

Sequencing was performed with immunoSEQ multiplex PCR; in TCRdb, only in-frame clones are kept and a portion is missing. The profile shows around 6,700 clones, 82% of them singletons. Time point described: 2015-2016 season, pre-vaccination. Details on this clone: The target antigen is unknown.

Germline V CDR1 and CDR2: SGHNT, YENEEA. There are 14 residues in the CDR3. V was cut by 5 bases and J by 1 base, with 11 bases left in between. V gene TRBV11-3 combines with J gene TRBJ1-1, with D possibly being TRBD1 (5 bases). The input for sequencing was CXCR5- memory CD4+ T cells sorted from blood, taken on the day of influenza vaccination. The receptor's source is an adult who received the influenza vaccine. The CDR3 DNA is TGTGCCAGCAGCGCCACAGGACCGAACACTGAAGCTTTCTTT. Residues: CASSATGPNTEAFF.